A selection of T cell receptor beta chains follows, all from one sample in a study of blood T cell repertoires in COVID-19. Libraries were prepared by immunoSEQ multiplex PCR; TCRdb keeps only in-frame clonotypes and omits some of them. The sample yields around 68,000 clones, 75% to 90% seen once. Specimen: peripheral blood. The receptors come from a human donor in a cohort sampled during active COVID-19. CDR3s include the opening cysteine and the closing phenylalanine or tryptophan. The D gene is left open where the match is weak. The size entry is marked missing in some rows and otherwise reads once, few, many or a size class.

V,J,D,size,DNA,CDR3
TRBV5-6,TRBJ2-1,.,.,TGTGCCAGCAGCTTTAAATCGGCGGGGGCCCACAATGAGCAGTTCTTC,CASSFKSAGAHNEQFF
TRBV24-1,TRBJ1-4,TRBD1,.,TGTGCCACCAGTGATTCCCGGACAGGGGGGAATGAAAAACTGTTTTTT,CATSDSRTGGNEKLFF
TRBV24-1,TRBJ2-1,.,.,TGTGCCACCAGTGAACCTAGGAATGAGCAGTTCTTC,CATSEPRNEQFF
TRBV6-2/TRBV6-3,TRBJ1-1,.,.,TGTGCCAGCAGTCCGCCGGGGGGGAAGGCTTTCTTT,CASSPPGGKAFF
TRBV5-1,TRBJ2-5,.,.,TGCGCCAGCACCGTTCAGCTAGGACAAGAGACCCAGTACTTC,CASTVQLGQETQYF
TRBV18,TRBJ2-5,TRBD2,.,TGTGCCAGCACCCGGACTAGCGGGAGGGCTTTCCAAGAGACCCAGTACTTC,CASTRTSGRAFQETQYF
TRBV10-3,TRBJ2-5,TRBD2,once,TGTGCCATCAGTCAAGGGAGGGGAGAGACCCAGTACTTC,CAISQGRGETQYF
TRBV28,TRBJ1-6,.,once,TGTGCCAGCAGTCCCCCAGGGACCTATAATTCACCCCTCCACTTT,CASSPPGTYNSPLHF
TRBV7-2,TRBJ1-2,.,.,TGTGCCAGCAGCTACTTCCAGGGCCTTGTGGGCTACACCTTC,CASSYFQGLVGYTF
TRBV28,TRBJ1-2,TRBD1,.,TGTGCCAGCATTTCCGGACAGGGGGCGATAGGCTACACCTTC,CASISGQGAIGYTF
TRBV3-1/TRBV3-2,TRBJ2-5,.,once,TGTGCCAGCAGCCCAGCGGTTCGGGAGACCCAGTACTTC,CASSPAVRETQYF
TRBV28,TRBJ1-5,TRBD1,.,TGTGCCAGCAGTTTAGGACAGGGCCGACAGCCCCAGCATTTT,CASSLGQGRQPQHF
TRBV5-1,TRBJ1-4,TRBD1,.,TGCGCCAGCAGCTTACAGGGGGCGTTGGAGGAAAAACTGTTTTTT,CASSLQGALEEKLFF
TRBV19,TRBJ2-2,TRBD2,.,TGTGCCAGTAGTCCTCGGACTAGCGGGAGAACCGGGGAGCTGTTTTTT,CASSPRTSGRTGELFF
TRBV15,TRBJ1-3,.,.,TGTGCCACCAGCAGATCGTGGGCCAGGGGAGGAAACACCATATATTTT,CATSRSWARGGNTIYF
TRBV28,TRBJ2-7,.,.,TGTGCCAGCAGGCGACAGGCCGATCGCTACGAGCAGTACTTC,CASRRQADRYEQYF
TRBV6-5,TRBJ1-1,.,.,TGTGCCAGCAGGGTAGTGGGGGGGTGGACTGAAGCTTTCTTT,CASRVVGGWTEAFF
TRBV4-1,TRBJ2-1,.,.,TGCGCCAGCAGCCAAGGTCGAGGCGTAATATCCTACAATGAGCAGTTCTTC,CASSQGRGVISYNEQFF
TRBV4-2,TRBJ2-5,TRBD2,.,TGTGCCAGCAGCCTGGGGCTAGCGGGAGTCGAAGAGACCCAGTACTTC,CASSLGLAGVEETQYF
TRBV4-1,TRBJ1-2,TRBD1,once,TGCGCCAGCAGCCAATACCCGGGACAGGGGTTCGCTGGCTACACCTTC,CASSQYPGQGFAGYTF
TRBV7-9,TRBJ1-3,TRBD1,few,TGTGCCAGCAGCACAACCGGGACAGCCTCTGGAAACACCATATATTTT,CASSTTGTASGNTIYF
TRBV9,TRBJ2-2,TRBD1,.,TGTGCCAGCAGCGCCGGGACAGGGGCTGCCGGGGAGCTGTTTTTT,CASSAGTGAAGELFF
TRBV4-2,TRBJ2-3,TRBD2,once,TGTGCCAGCAGCCAAGATCGGGAGGGGCCGGCGACAGATACGCAGTATTTT,CASSQDREGPATDTQYF
TRBV28,TRBJ1-1,TRBD1,once,TGTGCCAGCAGTTCGACGACAGGGAAGGCTGAAGCTTTCTTT,CASSSTTGKAEAFF
TRBV30,TRBJ2-3,TRBD2,few,TGTGCCTGGAAGTCAGTACGGGGGGTCACAGATACGCAGTATTTT,CAWKSVRGVTDTQYF
TRBV27,TRBJ1-1,TRBD1,.,TGTGCCAGCCGGCACCGGGACAGGGACACTGAAGCTTTCTTT,CASRHRDRDTEAFF
TRBV4-1,TRBJ2-1,TRBD2,.,TGCGCCAGCAGCCTCATTGGACTAGCGGTCGGTGAGCAGTTCTTC,CASSLIGLAVGEQFF
TRBV6-2/TRBV6-3,TRBJ2-5,TRBD2,few,TGTGCCAGCAGTCCGACTAGCGGGAGTGAGACCCAGTACTTC,CASSPTSGSETQYF
TRBV4-1,TRBJ2-3,TRBD2,.,TGCGCCAGCAGCTTAACTAGCGGGGGGGCGGGACTTGCTGCAGATACGCAGTATTTT,CASSLTSGGAGLAADTQYF
TRBV3-1/TRBV3-2,TRBJ1-1,.,.,TGTGCCAGCAGCCAAAGGGGGGGGAACACTGAAGCTTTCTTT,CASSQRGGNTEAFF
TRBV6-2/TRBV6-3,TRBJ1-1,.,.,TGTGCCAGCCGTTACGGAGATATGAACACTGAAGCTTTCTTT,CASRYGDMNTEAFF